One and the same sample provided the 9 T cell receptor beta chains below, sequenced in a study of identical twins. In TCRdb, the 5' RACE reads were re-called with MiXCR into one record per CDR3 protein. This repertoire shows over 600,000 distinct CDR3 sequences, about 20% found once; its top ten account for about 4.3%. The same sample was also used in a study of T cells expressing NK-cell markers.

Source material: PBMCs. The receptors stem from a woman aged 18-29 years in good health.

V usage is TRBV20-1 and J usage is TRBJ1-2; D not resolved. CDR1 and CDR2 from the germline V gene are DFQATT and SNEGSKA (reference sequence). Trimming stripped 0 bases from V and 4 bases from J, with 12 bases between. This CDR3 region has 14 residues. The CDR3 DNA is TGCAGTGCTAGAGATTTTGGCAGGAGCTATGGCTACACCTTC. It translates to CSARDFGRSYGYTF.

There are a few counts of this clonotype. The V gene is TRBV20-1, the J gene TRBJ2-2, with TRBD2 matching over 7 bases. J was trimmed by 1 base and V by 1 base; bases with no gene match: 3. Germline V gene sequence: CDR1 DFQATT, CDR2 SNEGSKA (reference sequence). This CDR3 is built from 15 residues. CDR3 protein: CSARAWGGNTGELFF. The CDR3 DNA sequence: TGCAGTGCTAGAGCCTGGGGGGGGAACACCGGGGAGCTGTTTTTT.

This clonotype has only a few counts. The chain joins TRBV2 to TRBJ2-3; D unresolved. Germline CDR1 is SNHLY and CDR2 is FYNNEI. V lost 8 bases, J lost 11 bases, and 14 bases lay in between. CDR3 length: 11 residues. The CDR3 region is CASLDVGWQYF. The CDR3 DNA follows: TGTGCCAGCTTGGACGTCGGATGGCAGTATTTT.

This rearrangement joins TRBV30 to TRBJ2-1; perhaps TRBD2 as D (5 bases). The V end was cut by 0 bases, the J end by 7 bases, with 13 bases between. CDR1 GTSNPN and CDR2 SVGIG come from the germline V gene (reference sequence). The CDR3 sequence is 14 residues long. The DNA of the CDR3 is TGTGCCTGGAGTGTAATGAGGGTTGGGAATGAGCAGTTCTTC. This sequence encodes CAWSVMRVGNEQFF.

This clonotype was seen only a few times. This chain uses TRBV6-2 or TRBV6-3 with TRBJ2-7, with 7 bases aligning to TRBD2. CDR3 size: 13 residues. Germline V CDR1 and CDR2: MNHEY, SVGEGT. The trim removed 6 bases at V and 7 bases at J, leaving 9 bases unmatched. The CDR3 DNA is TGTGCCAGCAGACTGGACTGGCGGGGGGAGCAGTACTTC. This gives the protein CASRLDWRGEQYF.

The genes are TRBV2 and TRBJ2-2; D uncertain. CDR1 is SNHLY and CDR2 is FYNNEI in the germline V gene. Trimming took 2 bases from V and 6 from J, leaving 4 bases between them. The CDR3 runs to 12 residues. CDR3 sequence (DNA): TGTGCCAGCAGTGAATCCCCCGGGGAGCTGTTTTTT. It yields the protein CASSESPGELFF. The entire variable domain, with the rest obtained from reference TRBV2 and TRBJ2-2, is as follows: EPEVTQTPSHQVTQMGQEVILRCVPISNHLYFYWYRQILGQKVEFLVSFYNNEISEKSEIFDDQFSVERPDGSNFTLKIRSTKLEDSAMYFCASSESPGELFFGEGSRLTVL.

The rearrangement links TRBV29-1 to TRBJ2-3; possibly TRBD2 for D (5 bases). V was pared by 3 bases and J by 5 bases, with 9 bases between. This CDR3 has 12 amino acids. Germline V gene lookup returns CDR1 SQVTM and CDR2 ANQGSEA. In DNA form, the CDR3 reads TGCAGCGTTGACGGGGATAAAGATACGCAGTATTTT. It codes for CSVDGDKDTQYF.

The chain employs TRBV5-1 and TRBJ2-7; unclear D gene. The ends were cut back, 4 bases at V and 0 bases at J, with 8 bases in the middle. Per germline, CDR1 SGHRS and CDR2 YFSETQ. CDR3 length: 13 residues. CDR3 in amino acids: CASSTISSYEQYF. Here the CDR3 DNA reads TGCGCCAGCAGCACCATTAGCTCCTACGAGCAGTACTTC.

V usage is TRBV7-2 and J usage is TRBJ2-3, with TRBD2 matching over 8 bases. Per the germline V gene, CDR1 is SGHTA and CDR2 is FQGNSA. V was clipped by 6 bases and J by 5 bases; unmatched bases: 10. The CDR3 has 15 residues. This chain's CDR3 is CASRPVAGGGDTQYF. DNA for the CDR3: TGTGCCAGCAGACCAGTGGCGGGAGGAGGAGATACGCAGTATTTT.